These 18 T cell receptor beta chains were sequenced from one sample in a study of blood T cell repertoires in COVID-19. Repertoires were generated with immunoSEQ multiplex PCR, while TCRdb's copy carries only in-frame clones and drops some. The top ten clones hold roughly a tenth of a sample with some 310,000 clones, roughly 86% of them seen once. Sequencing was performed on PBMCs or T cells enriched from blood (not recorded which). The receptors derive from a woman aged 25 to 45 who had recovered from COVID-19.

The chain uses TRBV21-1 and TRBJ2-4; TRBD2 is the table's D call and was not checked against the DNA. TRBV21-1 is designated a pseudogene. The CDR3 consists of 14 residues. The CDR3 spells CASNLGRAKNIQYF. CDR3 bases: TGTGCCAGCAACCTAGGTAGGGCCAAAAACATTCAGTACTTC.

The chain joins TRBV5-1 to TRBJ2-1, with 14 bases matching TRBD2. Per the germline V gene, CDR1 is SGHRS and CDR2 is YFSETQ. Trimming removed 4 bases from V and 5 bases from J; junction bases left unmatched: 11. This CDR3 contains 18 residues. CDR3 DNA: TGCGCCAGCAGCATAATTCGACTAGCGGGAGGGGCTAACAATGAGCAGTTCTTC. It codes for CASSIIRLAGGANNEQFF.

This chain joins TRBV29-1 and TRBJ2-7; 7 bases match TRBD2. Trimming cost V 3 bases and J 1 base; bases outside gene matches: 3. The CDR3 sequence is 13 residues long. Germline lookup yields CDR1 SQVTM and CDR2 ANQGSEA. The CDR3 region has the DNA TGCAGCGTTGACACTAGCGAATCCTACGAGCAGTACTTC. It specifies CSVDTSESYEQYF.

The chain combines TRBV9 with TRBJ1-6, with TRBD1 identical over 8 bases. V shed 4 bases, J shed 5 bases, and the junction held 5 bases outside the gene matches. The CDR3 contains 15 residues. CDR1 is SGDLS, CDR2 YYNGEE, per germline. In DNA, the CDR3 is TGTGCCAGCAGCTTGAACAGGGGGAATAATTCACCCCTCCACTTT. It is translated as CASSLNRGNNSPLHF.

In this sample, this clone turned up once. The chain has TRBV7-9 and TRBJ2-7; 13 nucleotides agree with TRBD2. The length of the CDR3 is 17 residues. After removal of 6 bases from V and 6 bases from J, the junction contained 14 bases not matched to a gene. Germline V gene lookup returns CDR1 SEHNR and CDR2 FQNEAQ (reference sequence). The CDR3 here is CASSPGTSGIFNGEQYF. DNA of the CDR3: TGTGCCAGCAGTCCCGGGACTAGCGGGATCTTTAACGGCGAGCAGTACTTC. Combining the CDR3 with reference TRBV7-9 and TRBJ2-7 gives the whole variable domain DTGVSQNPRHKITKRGQNVTFRCDPISEHNRLYWYRQTLGQGPEFLTYFQNEAQLEKSRLLSDRFSAERPKGSFSTLEIQRTEQGDSAMYLCASSPGTSGIFNGEQYFGPGTRLTVT.

V usage is TRBV3-1 (or the pseudogene TRBV3-2) and J usage is TRBJ1-2; D unclear. Trimming stripped 2 bases from V and 8 bases from J, with 12 bases between. Looked up from germline, CDR1 is LGHDT and CDR2 is YNNKEL (reference sequence). The CDR3 is 13 residues long. CDR3 DNA sequence: TGTGCCAGCAGCCAATCTCGAGGATACGGCTACACCTTC. Translation: CASSQSRGYGYTF.

The chain joins TRBV28 to TRBJ2-5, with D possibly being TRBD1 (6 bases). The germline CDR1 and CDR2 sequences are MDHEN and SYDVKM. This CDR3 is built from 17 residues. The V gene lost 6 bases and the J gene lost 2 bases, with 22 bases spanning the gap. Here the CDR3 reads CASSHGGIGSEQETQYF. In nucleotides, the CDR3 is TGTGCCAGCAGCCATGGGGGCATCGGGTCCGAACAAGAGACCCAGTACTTC.

V gene TRBV2 combines with J gene TRBJ1-6, with D tentatively TRBD1 (6 bases). CDR1 is SNHLY and CDR2 is FYNNEI in the germline V gene. This CDR3 contains 14 residues. V gave up 6 bases and J gave up 5 bases, with 11 bases separating them. The DNA for the CDR3 is TGTGCCAGCAGCGAGACAGGCCATAATTCACCCCTCCACTTT. Translated: CASSETGHNSPLHF. Based on the CDR3 plus reference TRBV2 and TRBJ1-6, the full variable domain is EPEVTQTPSHQVTQMGQEVILRCVPISNHLYFYWYRQILGQKVEFLVSFYNNEISEKSEIFDDQFSVERPDGSNFTLKIRSTKLEDSAMYFCASSETGHNSPLHFGNGTRLTVT.

In the case of this clone: Germline and junction disagree at one end, which may indicate a read error. The rearrangement uses TRBV3-1 (or the pseudogene TRBV3-2) and TRBJ1-1; TRBD1 might be the D (6 bases). The germline gives CDR1 LGHDT, CDR2 YNNKEL (reference sequence). CDR3 length: 14 residues. In nucleotides, the CDR3 is TGTGCCAGCAGCCACTCAACCGGGACATCCCTTTTCCCATTT. It codes for CASSHSTGTSLFPF.

The chain couples TRBV3-1 (or the pseudogene TRBV3-2) to TRBJ1-1; unclear D gene. V was clipped by 4 bases and J by 7 bases, with 10 bases between them. CDR1 is LGHDT and CDR2 is YNNKEL in the germline V gene (reference sequence). This CDR3 spans 12 amino acids. DNA of the CDR3: TGTGCCAGCAGCCCCCCCTATGGTGAAGCTTTCTTT. It specifies CASSPPYGEAFF.

This chain connects TRBV5-1 to TRBJ1-6, with D perhaps TRBD1 (5 bases). The CDR3 runs 14 residues. Germline CDR1 reads SGHRS; CDR2 reads YFSETQ. With 0 bases removed from V and 10 bases from J, the gap between germline ends came to 11 bases. The CDR3 loop reads CASSLAIGVSPLHF. The CDR3 DNA is TGCGCCAGCAGCTTGGCCATAGGGGTGTCACCCCTCCACTTT.

The chain carries TRBV13 and TRBJ2-3; 7 bases fit TRBD2. Germline V CDR1 and CDR2: PRHDT, FYEKMQ (reference sequence). The CDR3 runs to 17 residues. With V trimmed by 3 bases and J by 0 bases, 9 bases remained unmatched. In DNA form, the CDR3 reads TGTGCCAGCAGCTTCCTTAGCGGGCGCGCTAGCACAGATACGCAGTATTTT. As protein: CASSFLSGRASTDTQYF. The whole variable domain, remainder taken from reference TRBV13 and TRBJ2-3, is AAGVIQSPRHLIKEKRETATLKCYPIPRHDTVYWYQQGPGQDPQFLISFYEKMQSDKGSIPDRFSAQQFSDYHSELNMSSLELGDSALYFCASSFLSGRASTDTQYFGPGTRLTVL.

The V and J genes are TRBV5-1 and TRBJ2-7, with D tentatively TRBD2 (7 bases). There are 14 residues in the CDR3. The V gene's germline CDR1 is SGHRS and CDR2 YFSETQ. The V and J ends lost 3 bases and 4 bases respectively, with 14 bases between them. CDR3 bases: TGCGCCAGCAGCTCCGGGGAGGGGGTGTACGAGCAGTACTTC. This translates into CASSSGEGVYEQYF. Drawing the rest from reference TRBV5-1 and TRBJ2-7, the complete variable domain is KAGVTQTPRYLIKTRGQQVTLSCSPISGHRSVSWYQQTPGQGLQFLFEYFSETQRNKGNFPGRFSGRQFSNSRSEMNVSTLELGDSALYLCASSSGEGVYEQYFGPGTRLTVT.

The chain is built from TRBV19 and TRBJ2-5; the D gene is possibly TRBD2 (6 bases). The CDR3 has 13 residues. The germline gives CDR1 LNHDA, CDR2 SQIVND (reference sequence). V lost 2 bases and J lost 5, with 9 bases in between. The CDR3 DNA reads TGTGCCAGTAGTATACCCCGGGGGGAGACCCAGTACTTC. This sequence encodes CASSIPRGETQYF.

This clone was detected once. V gene TRBV11-2 combines with J gene TRBJ2-5; a possible D gene is TRBD2 (5 bases). The CDR3 is made up of 15 amino acids. The V gene lost 1 base and the J gene lost 0 bases, with 9 bases spanning the gap. The V gene's germline CDR1 is SGHAT and CDR2 FQNNGV. CDR3 region: CASSLAGSYQETQYF. The CDR3 DNA sequence: TGTGCCAGCAGCTTAGCGGGGTCGTACCAAGAGACCCAGTACTTC. The variable domain in full, completed from reference TRBV11-2 and TRBJ2-5, reads EAGVAQSPRYKIIEKRQSVAFWCNPISGHATLYWYQQILGQGPKLLIQFQNNGVVDDSQLPKDRFSAERLKGVDSTLKIQPAKLEDSAVYLCASSLAGSYQETQYFGPGTRLLVL.

The chain combines TRBV3-1 (or the pseudogene TRBV3-2) with TRBJ1-4, with no clear D. Germline loops: CDR1 LGHDT, CDR2 YNNKEL (reference sequence). The ends were cut back, 3 bases at V and 3 bases at J, with 8 bases in the middle. This CDR3 has 14 amino acids. CDR3 nucleotides: TGTGCCAGCAGCCAGGCGAGGCCTAATGAAAAACTGTTTTTT. Protein sequence: CASSQARPNEKLFF.

The chain is built from TRBV3-1 (or the pseudogene TRBV3-2) and TRBJ1-4, with TRBD1 matching 8 bases. In germline, CDR1 is LGHDT, CDR2 YNNKEL (reference sequence). The CDR3 has 14 residues. The V gene end was trimmed by 3 bases and the J gene end by 5 bases; junction bases not matched to a gene: 2. The DNA for the CDR3 is TGTGCCAGCAGCCAGAGGACAGGGAATGAAAAACTGTTTTTT. This sequence encodes CASSQRTGNEKLFF.

The chain is built from TRBV7-9 and TRBJ2-7; the D is unclear. This CDR3 has 12 amino acids. Germline CDR1 reads SEHNR; CDR2 reads FQNEAQ (reference sequence). V gave up 4 bases and J gave up 4 bases, with 8 bases separating them. This chain's CDR3 is CASSSRLYEQYF. The CDR3 coding sequence is TGTGCCAGCAGCTCCCGACTGTACGAGCAGTACTTC.